These 20 T cell receptor beta chains were all obtained from the same sample, sequenced in a study of blood T cell repertoires in COVID-19. The protocol was immunoSEQ multiplex PCR, while the TCRdb copy is restricted to in-frame clones and leaves out a portion. This sample carries about 200,000 clones, roughly nine tenths of them seen once, and the ten largest clones take 0.65% to 0.85%. The sequencing input was peripheral blood. These receptors were collected from a man between 60 and 75 years old with COVID-19, enrolled during active disease.

The chain is built from TRBV12-5 and TRBJ2-2; D gene ambiguous. This CDR3 has 12 residues. Trimming removed 3 bases from V and 6 bases from J, with 5 bases in between. The germline V gene encodes CDR1 LGHNT and CDR2 FRNRAP. The chain's CDR3 is CASGFPSGELFF. The CDR3 region has the DNA TGTGCTAGTGGTTTCCCCTCCGGGGAGCTGTTTTTT.

The chain recombines TRBV5-1 with TRBJ1-5; unclear D gene. Germline V gene data show CDR1 as SGHRS and CDR2 as YFSETQ. V was pared by 0 bases and J by 2 bases, with 6 bases between. The CDR3 has 14 residues. In DNA, the CDR3 is TGCGCCAGCAGCTTGGGTCCAGGCAATCAGCCCCAGCATTTT. It yields the protein CASSLGPGNQPQHF.

The CDR3 region has the DNA TGTGCCAGTAGTAGGACTGTACAGGGCAACTATGGCTACACCTTC. Translated: CASSRTVQGNYGYTF. This chain links TRBV19 with TRBJ1-2, with D possibly TRBD1 on 6 matching bases. The CDR3 covers 15 residues. Germline CDR1 LNHDA, CDR2 SQIVND (reference sequence). V was cut by 4 bases and J by 2 bases, with 14 bases left in between.

V usage is TRBV15 and J usage is TRBJ1-3, with TRBD1 as a possible D gene (5 bases). Germline CDR1 reads LNHNV; CDR2 reads YYDKDF (reference sequence). The germline V and J ends were trimmed by 2 bases and 0 bases, with 5 bases remaining between them. This CDR3 spans 14 amino acids. The CDR3 DNA reads as TGTGCCACCAGCAGACAGGGCTCTGGAAACACCATATATTTT. This gives the protein CATSRQGSGNTIYF.

The V gene is TRBV12-3 or TRBV12-4, the J gene TRBJ1-3, with TRBD1 as a possible D gene (5 bases). The CDR3 contains 11 residues. The DNA for the CDR3 is TGTGCTACCGGCAGGGCGGACACCATATATTTT. Amino acids: CATGRADTIYF.

The chain carries TRBV3-1 (or the pseudogene TRBV3-2) and TRBJ1-1; 9 bases map to TRBD1. V trimming: 2 bases; J trimming: 7 bases; junction bases outside the gene matches: 8. Germline lookup yields CDR1 LGHDT and CDR2 YNNKEL (reference sequence). The CDR3 consists of 15 residues. The CDR3: CASSQPGQGQSEAFF. In nucleotides, the CDR3 is TGTGCCAGCAGCCAACCGGGACAGGGACAAAGTGAAGCTTTCTTT.

The rearrangement uses TRBV7-2 and TRBJ1-6; no clear D gene. The CDR3 loop spans 15 amino acids. The V gene lost 5 bases and the J gene lost 4 bases, with 12 bases spanning the gap. Germline V lookup: CDR1 SGHTA, CDR2 FQGNSA. The CDR3 region is CASSPSGSYNSPLHF. In DNA, the CDR3 is TGTGCCAGCAGCCCCTCCGGGAGTTATAATTCACCCCTCCACTTT.

The V call is TRBV28, the J call TRBJ2-7; the D gene is possibly TRBD1 (6 bases). Germline loops: CDR1 MDHEN, CDR2 SYDVKM. The V end lost 4 bases, the J end lost 5 bases, and 15 bases lay between the germline ends. The length of the CDR3 is 14 residues. Here the CDR3 DNA reads TGTGCCAGCAGTTCCCCCAACAGGGTCAACGAGCAGTACTTC. As protein: CASSSPNRVNEQYF. Together with reference TRBV28 and TRBJ2-7, the CDR3 gives the full variable domain: DVKVTQSSRYLVKRTGEKVFLECVQDMDHENMFWYRQDPGLGLRLIYFSYDVKMKEKGDIPEGYSVSREKKERFSLILESASTNQTSMYLCASSSPNRVNEQYFGPGTRLTVT.

The chain combines TRBV3-1 (or the pseudogene TRBV3-2) with TRBJ2-1; TRBD2 matches 14 bases. Germline CDR1 and CDR2: LGHDT and YNNKEL (reference sequence). With 3 bases clipped from V and 7 bases from J, the junction kept 5 bases outside the gene matches. CDR3 length: 16 amino acids. The chain's CDR3 is CASSHQGLAGVNEQFF. CDR3 in DNA: TGTGCCAGCAGCCACCAGGGACTAGCGGGAGTGAATGAGCAGTTCTTC.

The chain uses TRBV15 and TRBJ2-3; D gene unclear. The germline gives CDR1 LNHNV, CDR2 YYDKDF (reference sequence). V lost 5 bases and J 6 bases, leaving 12 bases between the germline ends. This CDR3 is 13 amino acids long. CDR3 coding DNA: TGTGCCACCAGCCGCCGAGTCGGGGATACGCAGTATTTT. Translated: CATSRRVGDTQYF.

The chain is built from TRBV19 and TRBJ2-2; 8 nucleotides line up with TRBD2. Germline lookup yields CDR1 LNHDA and CDR2 SQIVND (reference sequence). V was clipped by 8 bases and J by 5 bases; unmatched bases: 13. This CDR3 comprises 16 residues. The CDR3 protein is CASYPVVAGRTGELFF. CDR3 DNA: TGTGCCAGTTACCCGGTGGTAGCGGGGCGGACCGGGGAGCTGTTTTTT.

With regard to this clone: Distinct nucleotide sequences in the sample also encode this CDR3. J is TRBJ2-1 and V is TRBV5-1; 13 bases agree with TRBD2. CDR3 length equals 17 residues. Germline lookup yields CDR1 SGHRS and CDR2 YFSETQ. With 0 bases clipped from V and 0 bases from J, the junction kept 0 bases outside the gene matches. CDR3 nucleotides: TGCGCCAGCAGCTTGGGACTAGCGGGAGGCTCCTACAATGAGCAGTTCTTC. Amino acids: CASSLGLAGGSYNEQFF.

The chain joins TRBV9 to TRBJ1-2; 9 bases are a match to TRBD1. CDR1 is SGDLS and CDR2 is YYNGEE in the germline V gene. The CDR3 runs to 13 residues. V lost 3 bases, J lost 7 bases, and 4 bases stayed unmatched. CDR3: CASSAMTGGGYTF. The CDR3 nucleotides read TGTGCCAGCAGCGCCATGACAGGGGGTGGCTACACCTTC. The full variable domain, rest sourced from reference TRBV9 and TRBJ1-2, is DSGVTQTPKHLITATGQRVTLRCSPRSGDLSVYWYQQSLDQGLQFLIQYYNGEERAKGNILERFSAQQFPDLHSELNLSSLELGDSALYFCASSAMTGGGYTFGSGTRLTVV.

The V and J genes are TRBV2 and TRBJ1-2; TRBD1 matches at 9 bases. This CDR3 spans 15 amino acids. Trimming cost V 10 bases and J 4 bases; bases outside gene matches: 13. Germline V gene data show CDR1 as SNHLY and CDR2 as FYNNEI. CDR3 nucleotide sequence: TGTGCCACTCGCTCCGGGACAGGGAATTTCTATGGCTACACCTTC. Translated: CATRSGTGNFYGYTF. Full variable domain (outside the CDR3, taken from reference TRBV2 and TRBJ1-2): EPEVTQTPSHQVTQMGQEVILRCVPISNHLYFYWYRQILGQKVEFLVSFYNNEISEKSEIFDDQFSVERPDGSNFTLKIRSTKLEDSAMYFCATRSGTGNFYGYTFGSGTRLTVV.

DNA for the CDR3: TGTGCCAGCAGCGCCGATTTGGAGGCCGAGCAGTACTTC. Its translation is CASSADLEAEQYF. This rearrangement joins TRBV9 to TRBJ2-7, with a possible D match to TRBD2 (5 bases). V was clipped by 3 bases and J by 6 bases, with 13 bases between them. Germline CDR1 SGDLS, CDR2 YYNGEE. CDR3 length: 13 amino acids.

The gene calls are TRBV9 and TRBJ2-3; 8 nucleotides align to TRBD2. CDR1 SGDLS and CDR2 YYNGEE come from the germline V gene. CDR3 length: 15 residues. The junction had 8 bases not matched to a gene; V was cut back by 4 bases and J by 4 bases. CDR3 sequence (DNA): TGTGCCAGCAGCATGAGGACTAGCCCTGCAGATACGCAGTATTTT. The encoded protein is CASSMRTSPADTQYF. Together with reference TRBV9 and TRBJ2-3, the CDR3 gives the full variable domain: DSGVTQTPKHLITATGQRVTLRCSPRSGDLSVYWYQQSLDQGLQFLIQYYNGEERAKGNILERFSAQQFPDLHSELNLSSLELGDSALYFCASSMRTSPADTQYFGPGTRLTVL.

This clone was seen more than once but under ten times. V is TRBV3-1 (or the pseudogene TRBV3-2) and J is TRBJ1-2; weak D call: TRBD1 (5 bases). V lost 1 base and J lost 8, with 17 bases in between. This CDR3 is 15 amino acids long. Per the germline V gene, CDR1 is LGHDT and CDR2 is YNNKEL (reference sequence). The CDR3 bases are TGTGCCAGCAGCCAAGTAGCAGCGAGACAGTCGGGCTACACCTTC. Amino acid sequence: CASSQVAARQSGYTF.

CDR3 sequence (DNA): TGTGCCAGCAATCCAACAAGCGGGACCAACTACGAGCAGTACTTC. It encodes CASNPTSGTNYEQYF. The chain combines TRBV2 with TRBJ2-7; 7 nucleotides align to TRBD2. Germline CDR1 reads SNHLY; CDR2 reads FYNNEI. The CDR3 is 15 residues long. Trimming took 7 bases from V and 3 from J; bases not matched to a gene: 12. Filled out from reference TRBV2 and TRBJ2-7, the complete variable domain reads EPEVTQTPSHQVTQMGQEVILRCVPISNHLYFYWYRQILGQKVEFLVSFYNNEISEKSEIFDDQFSVERPDGSNFTLKIRSTKLEDSAMYFCASNPTSGTNYEQYFGPGTRLTVT.

This chain joins TRBV4-3 and TRBJ2-7; 7 nucleotides agree with TRBD1. Germline trimming cut 0 bases from V and 0 bases from J; bases unmatched to any gene: 2. The germline V gene encodes CDR1 LGHNA and CDR2 YSLEER. The CDR3 runs to 15 residues. In DNA form, the CDR3 reads TGCGCCAGCAGCCAAGACGCAGGGGGCTCCTACGAGCAGTACTTC. Translated, it gives CASSQDAGGSYEQYF.

Points on this clone: Other DNA sequences within the sample encode an identical CDR3. The J gene is TRBJ2-1, the V gene TRBV7-2, with D tentatively TRBD1 (6 bases). Germline assignment: CDR1 SGHTA and CDR2 FQGNSA. The CDR3 length is 15 residues. Trimming shortened V by 1 base and J by 0 bases, and 7 bases separated the two germline ends. CDR3 coding DNA: TGTGCCAGCAGCTTAGAAGGGGGCTCCTACAATGAGCAGTTCTTC. It translates to CASSLEGGSYNEQFF.